Shown below are 3 T cell receptor beta chains from a single sample sequenced in a study of T cells in Graves' hyperthyroidism and ophthalmopathy. Researchers amplified the TCR beta CDR3 regions from RNA transcripts. The primer set for the first-round RT-PCR of the TCR CDR3 was HTBI. One entry per CDR3 protein results from TCRdb running MiXCR on the multiplex PCR reads. The sample gives a few hundred thousand distinct CDR3 sequences, over 45% of which show up once; 44% is in the top ten. Sequencing was done on a sample of peripheral blood or thyroid tissue (not recorded which). The receptors were gathered from an adult woman with Graves' disease, either hyperthyroidism or ophthalmopathy (not recorded which).

As regards this clonotype: One end of the junction fails to match germline, which may point to a read error. The rearrangement joins TRBV29-1 to TRBJ2-7, with 7 positions matching TRBD1. The CDR3 consists of 14 residues. Germline CDR1 SQVTM, CDR2 ANQGSEA. As DNA, the CDR3 is TGCAGCGTTGAAGGGGGGACAGCATCCTGCGAGCAGTACTTC. Its translation: CSVEGGTASCEQYF.

This clonotype has just a few counts. This may be a read error, as it is one base from a much larger clone. The rearrangement links TRBV29-1 to TRBJ2-7, with D perhaps TRBD2 (5 bases). The V gene lost 4 bases and the J gene lost 4 bases, with 5 bases spanning the gap. There are 10 residues in the CDR3. The germline V gene has CDR1 SQVTM and CDR2 ANQGSEA. CDR3 residues: CSVGGYEQYF. Here the CDR3 DNA reads TGCAGCGTTGGAGGGTACGAGCAGTACTTC.

Points on this clonotype: Given the absence of the conserved phenylalanine or tryptophan at the CDR3 end, a read error is likely. J is TRBJ1-1 and V is TRBV30, with D unresolved. Looked up from germline, CDR1 is GTSNPN and CDR2 is SVGIG (reference sequence). V was clipped by 5 bases and J by 1 base, with 17 bases between them. This CDR3 is 15 amino acids long. As DNA, the CDR3 is TGTGCCTGGGAAAGGACGGCCAGAACGAACACTGAAGCTTTCTCT. This encodes CAWERTARTNTEAFS.